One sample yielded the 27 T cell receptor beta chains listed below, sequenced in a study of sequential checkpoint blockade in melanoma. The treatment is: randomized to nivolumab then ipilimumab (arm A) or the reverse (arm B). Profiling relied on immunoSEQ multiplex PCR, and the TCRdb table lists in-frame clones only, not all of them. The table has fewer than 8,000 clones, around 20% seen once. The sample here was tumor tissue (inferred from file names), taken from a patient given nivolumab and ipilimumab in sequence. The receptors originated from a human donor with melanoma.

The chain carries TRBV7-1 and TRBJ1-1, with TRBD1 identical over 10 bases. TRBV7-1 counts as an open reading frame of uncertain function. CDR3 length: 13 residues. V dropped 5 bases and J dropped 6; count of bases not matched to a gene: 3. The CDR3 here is CASSPGQGAEAFF. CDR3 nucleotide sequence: TGTGCCAGCAGCCCAGGACAGGGGGCTGAAGCTTTCTTT.

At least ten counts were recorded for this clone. This chain's CDR3 is CASSSLAPLLQETQYF. In nucleotides, the CDR3 is TGTGCCAGCAGTTCGCTAGCTCCTCTGCTTCAAGAGACCCAGTACTTC. The J gene is TRBJ2-5, the V gene TRBV11-3; tentative D call: TRBD2 (5 bases). Trimming took 6 bases from V and 2 from J, leaving 19 bases between them. The germline V gene encodes CDR1 SGHNT and CDR2 YENEEA. There are 16 residues in the CDR3.

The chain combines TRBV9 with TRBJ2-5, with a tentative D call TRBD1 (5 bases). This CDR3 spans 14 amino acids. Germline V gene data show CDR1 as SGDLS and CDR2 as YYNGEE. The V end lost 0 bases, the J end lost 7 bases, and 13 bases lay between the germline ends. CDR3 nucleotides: TGTGCCAGCAGCGTAGGGGCAGGGATTGGGACCCAGTACTTC. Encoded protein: CASSVGAGIGTQYF. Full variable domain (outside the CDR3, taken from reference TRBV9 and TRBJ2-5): DSGVTQTPKHLITATGQRVTLRCSPRSGDLSVYWYQQSLDQGLQFLIQYYNGEERAKGNILERFSAQQFPDLHSELNLSSLELGDSALYFCASSVGAGIGTQYFGPGTRLLVL.

CDR3 region: CASSVEGVHEQYF. In DNA form, the CDR3 reads TGTGCCAGCAGCGTAGAGGGGGTCCACGAGCAGTACTTC. V and J are TRBV9 and TRBJ2-7, with a possible D match to TRBD1 (6 bases). V gave up 0 bases and J gave up 5 bases, with 9 bases separating them. CDR3 length: 13 residues. Germline values: CDR1 SGDLS, CDR2 YYNGEE.

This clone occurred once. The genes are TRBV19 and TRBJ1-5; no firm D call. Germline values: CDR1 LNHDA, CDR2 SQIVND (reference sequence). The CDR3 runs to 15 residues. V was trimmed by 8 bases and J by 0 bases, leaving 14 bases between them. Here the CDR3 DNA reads TGTGCCAGTGCGCCCCAGGACCATAGCAATCAGCCCCAGCATTTT. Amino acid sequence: CASAPQDHSNQPQHF.

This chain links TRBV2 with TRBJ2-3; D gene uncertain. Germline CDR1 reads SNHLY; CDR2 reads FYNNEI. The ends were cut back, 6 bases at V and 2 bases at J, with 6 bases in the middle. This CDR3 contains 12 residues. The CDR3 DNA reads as TGTGCCAGCAGCGCCAACACAGATACGCAGTATTTT. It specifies CASSANTDTQYF. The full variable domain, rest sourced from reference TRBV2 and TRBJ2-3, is EPEVTQTPSHQVTQMGQEVILRCVPISNHLYFYWYRQILGQKVEFLVSFYNNEISEKSEIFDDQFSVERPDGSNFTLKIRSTKLEDSAMYFCASSANTDTQYFGPGTRLTVL.

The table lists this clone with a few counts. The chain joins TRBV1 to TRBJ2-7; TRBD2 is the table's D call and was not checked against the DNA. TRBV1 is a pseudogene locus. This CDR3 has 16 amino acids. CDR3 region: CASSQVGRGETYEQYF. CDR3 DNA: TGCGCCAGCAGCCAAGTCGGGCGGGGGGAAACCTACGAGCAGTACTTC.

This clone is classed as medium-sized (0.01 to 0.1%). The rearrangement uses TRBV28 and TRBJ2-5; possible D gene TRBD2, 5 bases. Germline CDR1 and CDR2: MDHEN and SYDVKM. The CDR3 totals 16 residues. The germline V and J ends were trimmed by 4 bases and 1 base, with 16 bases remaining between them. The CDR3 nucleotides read TGTGCCAGCAGTTCCTACACTCAAGGGAGCCAAGAGACCCAGTACTTC. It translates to CASSSYTQGSQETQYF.

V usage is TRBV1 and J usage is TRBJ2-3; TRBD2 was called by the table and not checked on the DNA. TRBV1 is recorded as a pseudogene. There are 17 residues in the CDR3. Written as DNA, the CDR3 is TGCGCCAGCAGCCAAGCTCTAGCGGGGCATCTCGCAGATACGCAGTATTTT. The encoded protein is CASSQALAGHLADTQYF.

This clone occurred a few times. CDR3 coding DNA: TGTGCCAGCATAGTTAAGGTCGGGATATACGAGCAGTACTTC. Amino acids: CASIVKVGIYEQYF. This chain uses TRBV6-8 with TRBJ2-7; D possibly corresponds to TRBD2 (5 bases). The CDR3 is 14 residues long. Germline-derived CDR1 and CDR2 are MNHGY and SAAAGT. The ends were cut back, 7 bases at V and 4 bases at J, with 17 bases in the middle.

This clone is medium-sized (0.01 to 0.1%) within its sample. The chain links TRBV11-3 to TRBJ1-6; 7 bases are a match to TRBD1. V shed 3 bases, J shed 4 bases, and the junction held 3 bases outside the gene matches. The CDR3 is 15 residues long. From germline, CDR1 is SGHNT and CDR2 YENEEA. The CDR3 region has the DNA TGTGCCAGCAGCTTTGGGACAGAGTATAATTCACCCCTCCACTTT. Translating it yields CASSFGTEYNSPLHF.

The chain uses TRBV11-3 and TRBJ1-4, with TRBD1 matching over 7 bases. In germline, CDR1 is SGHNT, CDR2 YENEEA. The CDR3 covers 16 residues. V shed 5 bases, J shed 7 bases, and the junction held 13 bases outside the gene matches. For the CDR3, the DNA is TGTGCCAGCAGCCGAGCCAAAGACAGGGCAGGTGAAAAACTGTTTTTT. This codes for CASSRAKDRAGEKLFF.

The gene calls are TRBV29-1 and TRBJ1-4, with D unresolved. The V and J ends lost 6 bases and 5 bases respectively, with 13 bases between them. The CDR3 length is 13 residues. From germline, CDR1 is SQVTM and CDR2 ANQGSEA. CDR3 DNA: TGCAGCGTGGGGTCGAATGGGAATGAAAAACTGTTTTTT. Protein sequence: CSVGSNGNEKLFF.

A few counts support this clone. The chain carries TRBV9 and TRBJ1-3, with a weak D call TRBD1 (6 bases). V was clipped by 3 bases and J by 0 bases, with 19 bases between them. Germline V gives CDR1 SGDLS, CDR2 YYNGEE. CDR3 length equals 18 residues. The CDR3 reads CASSGRGSGAISGNTIYF. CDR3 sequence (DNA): TGTGCCAGCAGCGGTAGAGGTTCAGGGGCTATCTCTGGAAACACCATATATTTT.

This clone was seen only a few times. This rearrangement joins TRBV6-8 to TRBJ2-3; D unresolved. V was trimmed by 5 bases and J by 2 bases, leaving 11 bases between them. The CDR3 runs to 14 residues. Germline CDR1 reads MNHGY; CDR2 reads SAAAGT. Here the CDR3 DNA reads TGTGCCAGCAGTCAGGCCTCCGTCACAGATACGCAGTATTTT. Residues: CASSQASVTDTQYF.

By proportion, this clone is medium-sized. The CDR3 loop reads CASRRIAGEDTQYF. CDR3 nucleotide sequence: TGTGCCAGCAGAAGGATAGCGGGGGAAGATACGCAGTATTTT. This chain connects TRBV6-8 to TRBJ2-3, with 9 nucleotides matching TRBD2. The germline V gene encodes CDR1 MNHGY and CDR2 SAAAGT. The CDR3 totals 14 residues. The junction had 6 bases not matched to a gene; V was cut back by 6 bases and J by 5 bases.

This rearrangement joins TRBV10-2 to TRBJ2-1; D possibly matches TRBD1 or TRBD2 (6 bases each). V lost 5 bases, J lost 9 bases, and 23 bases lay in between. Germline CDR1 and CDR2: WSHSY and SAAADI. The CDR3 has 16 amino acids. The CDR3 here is CASSRVARGAEGEQFF. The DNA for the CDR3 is TGCGCCAGCAGTAGGGTGGCGAGGGGGGCGGAGGGTGAGCAGTTCTTC.

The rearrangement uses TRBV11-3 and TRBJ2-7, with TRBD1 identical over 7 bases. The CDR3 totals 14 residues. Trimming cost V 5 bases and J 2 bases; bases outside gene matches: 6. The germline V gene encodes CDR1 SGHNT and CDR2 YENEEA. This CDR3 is CASSARTGAYEQYF. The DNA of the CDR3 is TGTGCCAGCAGCGCGAGGACAGGAGCCTACGAGCAGTACTTC.

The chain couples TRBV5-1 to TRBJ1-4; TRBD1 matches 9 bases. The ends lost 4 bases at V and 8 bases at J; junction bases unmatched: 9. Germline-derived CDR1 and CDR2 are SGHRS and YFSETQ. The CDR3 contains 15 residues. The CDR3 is CASSGQGQGEEKLFF. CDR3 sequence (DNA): TGCGCCAGCAGCGGACAGGGACAGGGAGAGGAAAAACTGTTTTTT. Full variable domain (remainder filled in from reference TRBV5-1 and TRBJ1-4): KAGVTQTPRYLIKTRGQQVTLSCSPISGHRSVSWYQQTPGQGLQFLFEYFSETQRNKGNFPGRFSGRQFSNSRSEMNVSTLELGDSALYLCASSGQGQGEEKLFFGSGTQLSVL.

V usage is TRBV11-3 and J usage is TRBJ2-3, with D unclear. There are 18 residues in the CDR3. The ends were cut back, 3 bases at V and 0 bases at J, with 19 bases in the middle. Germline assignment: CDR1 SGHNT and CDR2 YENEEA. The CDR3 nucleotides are TGTGCCAGCAGCTTTGGGGTTTTGGCTCGGACGAGCACAGATACGCAGTATTTT. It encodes CASSFGVLARTSTDTQYF.

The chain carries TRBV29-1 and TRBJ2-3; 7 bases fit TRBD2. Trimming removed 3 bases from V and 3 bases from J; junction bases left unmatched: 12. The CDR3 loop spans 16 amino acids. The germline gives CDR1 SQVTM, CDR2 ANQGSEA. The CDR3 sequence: CSVDSLGGFGTDTQYF. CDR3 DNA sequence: TGCAGCGTTGATTCCCTGGGGGGGTTTGGGACAGATACGCAGTATTTT.

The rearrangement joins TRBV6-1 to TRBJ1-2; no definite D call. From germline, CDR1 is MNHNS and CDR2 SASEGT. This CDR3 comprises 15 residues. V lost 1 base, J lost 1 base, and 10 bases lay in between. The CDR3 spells CASSEDSWGNYGYTF. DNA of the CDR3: TGTGCCAGCAGTGAAGACAGTTGGGGTAACTATGGCTACACCTTC.

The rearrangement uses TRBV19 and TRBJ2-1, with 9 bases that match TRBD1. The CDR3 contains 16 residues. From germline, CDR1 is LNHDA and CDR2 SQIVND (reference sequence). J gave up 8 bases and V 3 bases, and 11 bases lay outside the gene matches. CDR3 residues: CASSIGGQGLVYEQFF. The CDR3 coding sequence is TGTGCCAGTAGTATTGGGGGACAGGGTCTTGTCTATGAGCAGTTCTTC.

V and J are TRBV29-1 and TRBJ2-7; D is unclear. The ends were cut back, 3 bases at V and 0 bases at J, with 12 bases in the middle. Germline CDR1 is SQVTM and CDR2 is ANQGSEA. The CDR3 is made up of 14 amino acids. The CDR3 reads CSVELRHGSYEQYF. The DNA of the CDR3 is TGCAGCGTTGAGCTACGACACGGCTCCTACGAGCAGTACTTC.

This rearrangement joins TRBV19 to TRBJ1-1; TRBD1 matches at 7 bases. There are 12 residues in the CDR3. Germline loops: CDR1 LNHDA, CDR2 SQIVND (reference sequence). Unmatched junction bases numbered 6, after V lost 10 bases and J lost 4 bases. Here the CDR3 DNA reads TGTGCCACAAGACAGGGTGGCACTGAAGCTTTCTTT. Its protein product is CATRQGGTEAFF.

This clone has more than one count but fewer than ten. The CDR3 reads CASREATMNTEAFF. CDR3 nucleotides: TGTGCCAGCCGCGAGGCGACGATGAACACTGAAGCTTTCTTT. The V gene is TRBV6-8, the J gene TRBJ1-1; D is undetermined. V lost 8 bases and J lost 0, with 13 bases in between. The germline CDR1 and CDR2 sequences are MNHGY and SAAAGT. The CDR3 consists of 14 residues.

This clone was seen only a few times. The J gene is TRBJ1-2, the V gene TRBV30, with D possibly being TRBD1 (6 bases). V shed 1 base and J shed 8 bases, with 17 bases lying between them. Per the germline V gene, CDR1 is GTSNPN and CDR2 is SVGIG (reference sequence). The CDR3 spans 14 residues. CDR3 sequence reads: CAWSDTGRGRGYTF. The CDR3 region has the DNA TGTGCCTGGAGTGATACAGGGCGGGGGCGCGGCTACACCTTC. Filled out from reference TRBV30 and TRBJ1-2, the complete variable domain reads SQTIHQWPATLVQPVGSPLSLECTVEGTSNPNLYWYRQAAGRGLQLLFYSVGIGQISSEVPQNLSASRPQDRQFILSSKKLLLSDSGFYLCAWSDTGRGRGYTFGSGTRLTVV.